This TCR beta chain was profiled in a study of molecular identifiers for immune sequencing clone quantification. TCRdb itself ran the PCR reads through MiXCR, one entry per CDR3 protein. The sample has over 550,000 distinct CDR3 sequences, about 25% seen once. Researchers sorted naive CD8 T cells as cells that were CD8+CD4-CCR7+CD45RA+. Trimming stripped 6 bases from V and 5 bases from J, with 4 bases between. The CDR3 is made up of 11 amino acids. Germline assignment: CDR1 SEHNR and CDR2 FQNEAQ (reference sequence). This clonotype has more than one count but fewer than ten. This chain links TRBV7-9 with TRBJ2-2; D not resolved. The specimen was naive CD8+ T cells from blood, with Jurkat cell RNA spiked in. Specified subset: FACS-sorted CD8+CD4-CCR7+CD45RA+ naive T cells. The TCR comes from a human donor in good health. Some libraries in this study had Jurkat cell RNA spiked in. The chain's CDR3 is CASRPTGELFF. CDR3 nucleotide sequence: TGTGCCAGCAGGCCAACCGGGGAGCTGTTTTTT.